The TCR beta chain under discussion was sequenced for a study of cytomegalovirus exposure and HLA in healthy donors. A multiplex PCR was run with 60 Vbeta primers and 13 Jbeta primers. Sequencing used immunoSEQ multiplex PCR; TCRdb keeps in-frame clones, though not all of them. The sample contains roughly 180,000 clones, approximately 81% of which appear only once. This CDR3 spans 13 amino acids. Looked up from germline, CDR1 is SGHNT and CDR2 is YENEEA. Deletions cut 3 bases from V and 2 bases from J, with 7 bases between. The source is a female donor in good health and CMV-seronegative. The sample consisted of PBMCs. The rearrangement links TRBV11-3 to TRBJ1-1, with D hard to call. The DNA for the CDR3 is TGTGCCAGCAGCTTTAGCGGAAACACTGAAGCTTTCTTT. Encoded protein: CASSFSGNTEAFF.